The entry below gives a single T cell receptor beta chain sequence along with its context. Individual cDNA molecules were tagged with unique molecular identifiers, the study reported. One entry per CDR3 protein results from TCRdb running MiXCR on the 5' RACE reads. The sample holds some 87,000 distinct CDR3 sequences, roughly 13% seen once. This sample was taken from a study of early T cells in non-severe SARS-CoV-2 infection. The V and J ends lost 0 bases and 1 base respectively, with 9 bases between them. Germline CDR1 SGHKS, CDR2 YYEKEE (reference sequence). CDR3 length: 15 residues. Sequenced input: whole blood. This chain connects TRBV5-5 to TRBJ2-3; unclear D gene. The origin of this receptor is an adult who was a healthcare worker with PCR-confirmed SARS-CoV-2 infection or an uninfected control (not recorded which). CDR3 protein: CASSLAPDGTDTQYF. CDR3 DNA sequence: TGTGCCAGCAGCTTGGCCCCGGACGGCACAGATACGCAGTATTTT.